The 30 T cell receptor beta chains below all came from one sample that was sequenced in a study of identifying expanded T cells in peripheral blood. Sequenced by immunoSEQ multiplex PCR; TCRdb stores in-frame clones only, minus some. This sample has approximately 57,000 clones, with roughly nine tenths found just once. Sequenced: blood. These receptors were collected from a person aged 18 to 70 in good health.

This clone appeared a single time. The rearrangement uses TRBV5-1 and TRBJ1-2, with D tentatively TRBD1 (6 bases). Germline V gene sequence: CDR1 SGHRS, CDR2 YFSETQ. The CDR3 has 15 amino acids. Between the trimmed V and J ends, which lost 4 bases and 4 bases, there was a span of 17 bases. The CDR3 nucleotides are TGCGCCAGCAGCCAAGACCGAGGGGGGGCCTATGGCTACACCTTC. As protein: CASSQDRGGAYGYTF.

The chain uses TRBV30 and TRBJ1-5; TRBD1 might be the D (6 bases). V lost 4 bases and J 1 base, leaving 11 bases between the germline ends. The CDR3 has 14 amino acids. Looked up from germline, CDR1 is GTSNPN and CDR2 is SVGIG (reference sequence). CDR3 residues: CAWTPGESNQPQHF. CDR3 nucleotides: TGTGCCTGGACTCCAGGGGAAAGCAATCAGCCCCAGCATTTT.

This chain uses TRBV9 with TRBJ1-5, with D perhaps matching TRBD1 (5 bases). The CDR3 is made up of 13 amino acids. V was shortened by 6 bases and J by 7 bases, with 14 bases between the two germline ends. Per germline, CDR1 SGDLS and CDR2 YYNGEE. In DNA form, the CDR3 reads TGTGCCAGCAACATATACAGGCTACAGCCCCAGCATTTT. Amino acid sequence: CASNIYRLQPQHF.

This clone was counted between two and nine times. V and J are TRBV14 and TRBJ1-4; D remains ambiguous. The germline V gene has CDR1 SGHDN and CDR2 FVKESK. The ends were cut back, 3 bases at V and 3 bases at J, with 17 bases in the middle. The length of the CDR3 is 17 residues. The CDR3 bases are TGTGCCAGCAGCCAGAGGCCTCGGGGAGCAGCTAATGAAAAACTGTTTTTT. It translates to CASSQRPRGAANEKLFF.

In its sample, this clone was seen once. The V and J genes are TRBV27 and TRBJ2-1, with no clear D. CDR3 length equals 14 residues. Germline V lookup: CDR1 MNHEY, CDR2 SMNVEV (reference sequence). The germline V and J ends were trimmed by 5 bases and 7 bases, with 15 bases remaining between them. CDR3 in amino acids: CASSPTAVLNEQFF. For the CDR3, the DNA is TGTGCCAGCAGTCCTACCGCAGTCCTAAATGAGCAGTTCTTC.

V usage is TRBV2 and J usage is TRBJ2-2; 11 bases are a match to TRBD2. Germline V gives CDR1 SNHLY, CDR2 FYNNEI. J was trimmed by 4 bases and V by 0 bases; bases with no gene match: 4. The CDR3 runs 17 residues. CDR3 in amino acids: CASSEAIGTSGTGELFF. The DNA for the CDR3 is TGTGCCAGCAGTGAAGCGATAGGGACTAGCGGCACCGGGGAGCTGTTTTTT.

The rearrangement uses TRBV21-1 and TRBJ1-4. TRBV21-1 is a pseudogene. The CDR3 is made up of 14 amino acids. This CDR3 reads CASSNGGMWEKLFF. CDR3 DNA sequence: TGTGCCAGCAGCAACGGGGGTATGTGGGAAAAACTGTTTTTT.

The rearrangement links TRBV7-2 to TRBJ2-7; 14 bases are a match to TRBD2. Per germline, CDR1 SGHTA and CDR2 FQGNSA. This CDR3 has 17 residues. The V gene end was trimmed by 5 bases and the J gene end by 4 bases; junction bases not matched to a gene: 10. The CDR3 here is CASSLKTSGGAGYEQYF. DNA of the CDR3: TGTGCCAGCAGCCTTAAGACTAGCGGGGGGGCCGGGTACGAGCAGTACTTC.

The chain links TRBV19 to TRBJ2-7, with TRBD2 as a possible D gene (6 bases). V dropped 3 bases and J dropped 3 bases, with 15 bases sitting between them. The length of the CDR3 is 15 residues. CDR1 is LNHDA and CDR2 is SQIVND in the germline V gene (reference sequence). In nucleotides, the CDR3 is TGTGCCAGTAGTATTAGCGCGGGACTGGGCTACGAGCAGTACTTC. This sequence encodes CASSISAGLGYEQYF.

Comments on this clone: Other DNA sequences in the same sample also yield this CDR3. The chain combines TRBV6-5 with TRBJ2-7; 11 bases agree with TRBD1. CDR3 length: 15 residues. In germline, CDR1 is MNHEY, CDR2 SVGAGI. With 1 base clipped from V and 4 bases from J, the junction kept 3 bases outside the gene matches. CDR3 in DNA: TGTGCCAGCAGTTACTACGGGACAGGGGGGTACGAGCAGTACTTC. It encodes CASSYYGTGGYEQYF.

The chain employs TRBV5-1 and TRBJ2-1, with unresolved D. CDR1 and CDR2 from the germline V gene are SGHRS and YFSETQ. Between the trimmed V and J ends, which lost 0 bases and 5 bases, there was a span of 3 bases. The CDR3 loop spans 12 amino acids. The CDR3 is CASSLDHNEQFF. CDR3 nucleotides: TGCGCCAGCAGCTTGGACCACAATGAGCAGTTCTTC.

The J gene is TRBJ2-1, the V gene TRBV29-1, with 9 nucleotides matching TRBD2. Per the germline V gene, CDR1 is SQVTM and CDR2 is ANQGSEA. The V segment lost 7 bases and the J segment 7 bases; nucleotides outside the gene matches: 8. This CDR3 comprises 13 residues. CDR3 sequence: CSAVGGGANEQFF. The CDR3 DNA reads TGCAGCGCCGTGGGCGGGGGGGCGAATGAGCAGTTCTTC.

This clone showed up just once. This chain links TRBV2 with TRBJ2-4, with D hard to call. The CDR3 has 16 amino acids. The ends were cut back, 1 base at V and 0 bases at J, with 10 bases in the middle. Germline CDR1 and CDR2: SNHLY and FYNNEI. CDR3 residues: CASSEGQVIAKNIQYF. In nucleotides, the CDR3 is TGTGCCAGCAGTGAAGGTCAGGTTATAGCCAAAAACATTCAGTACTTC.

The chain employs TRBV5-1 and TRBJ1-2; no clear D. Trimming left V 4 bases short and J 2 bases short, with 6 bases between. This CDR3 has 12 amino acids. The germline CDR1 and CDR2 sequences are SGHRS and YFSETQ. CDR3: CASSVENYGYTF. The CDR3 nucleotides read TGCGCCAGCAGCGTTGAGAACTATGGCTACACCTTC.

The chain has TRBV11-2 and TRBJ2-7, with 12 bases matching TRBD1. Per germline, CDR1 SGHAT and CDR2 FQNNGV. The CDR3 is 17 amino acids. V gave up 5 bases and J gave up 0 bases; unmatched junction bases: 8. This chain's CDR3 is CASSTGTGGVNSYEQYF. For the CDR3, the DNA is TGTGCCAGCAGCACCGGGACAGGGGGCGTAAACTCCTACGAGCAGTACTTC.

The chain combines TRBV6-5 with TRBJ2-7; perhaps TRBD2 as D (6 bases). The CDR3 runs 15 residues. Looked up from germline, CDR1 is MNHEY and CDR2 is SVGAGI. Trimming removed 5 bases at V and 0 bases at J, with 14 bases between. In DNA, the CDR3 is TGTGCCAGCAGTCGCGGGACTGATGACTCCTACGAGCAGTACTTC. It yields the protein CASSRGTDDSYEQYF.

This chain links TRBV2 with TRBJ2-5; D not resolved. V was trimmed by 5 bases and J by 2 bases, leaving 6 bases between them. CDR1 and CDR2 (germline): SNHLY, FYNNEI. The CDR3 consists of 12 residues. The DNA of the CDR3 is TGTGCCAGCAGTAGAATTCAAGAGACCCAGTACTTC. Its translation is CASSRIQETQYF.

The chain links TRBV27 to TRBJ2-2; D might be TRBD1 (6 bases). Trimming stripped 5 bases from V and 6 bases from J, with 13 bases between. This CDR3 region has 14 residues. Per germline, CDR1 MNHEY and CDR2 SMNVEV (reference sequence). CDR3 nucleotides: TGTGCCAGCAGTGAAAGAACAGGGTCCGGGGAGCTGTTTTTT. Translating gives CASSERTGSGELFF.

The V gene is TRBV6-1, the J gene TRBJ1-5; no clear D. CDR3 length: 15 amino acids. Germline V lookup: CDR1 MNHNS, CDR2 SASEGT. Between the trimmed V and J ends, which lost 5 bases and 2 bases, there was a span of 13 bases. The CDR3 is CASSLGWYGNQPQHF. As DNA, the CDR3 is TGTGCCAGCAGTCTGGGTTGGTATGGCAATCAGCCCCAGCATTTT.

This clone came up once. The rearrangement links TRBV5-1 to TRBJ2-3; 8 positions match TRBD1. The junction had 13 bases not matched to a gene; V was cut back by 1 base and J by 6 bases. This CDR3 has 17 amino acids. CDR1 and CDR2 (germline): SGHRS, YFSETQ. DNA for the CDR3: TGCGCCAGCAGCTTGACCCCTTTTTCAGGGGGCCAGGATACGCAGTATTTT. This codes for CASSLTPFSGGQDTQYF.

The chain employs TRBV11-2 and TRBJ2-1; no clear D gene. Trimming removed 6 bases from V and 9 bases from J, with 9 bases in between. The CDR3 spans 11 residues. CDR1 and CDR2 from the germline V gene are SGHAT and FQNNGV. The CDR3 nucleotides are TGTGCCAGCAGGAAAAGCAGTGAGCAGTTCTTC. Its translation: CASRKSSEQFF.

The CDR3, as DNA: TGTGCCAGCAGCCCCGCCGCCGGAAACACCATATATTTT. This sequence encodes CASSPAAGNTIYF. The chain has TRBV9 and TRBJ1-3; D not certain. CDR1 and CDR2 from the germline V gene are SGDLS and YYNGEE. The CDR3 length is 13 residues. V lost 4 bases, J lost 4 bases, and 9 bases lay in between.

The CDR3 nucleotides are TGTGCCAGCAGCCGGGACGGACAGGTTGGGGGATACGAGCAGTACTTC. This sequence encodes CASSRDGQVGGYEQYF. V and J are TRBV4-2 and TRBJ2-7, with 7 bases that match TRBD1. The CDR3 runs to 16 residues. CDR1 LGHNA and CDR2 YNFKEQ come from the germline V gene. The junction had 13 bases not matched to a gene; V was cut back by 4 bases and J by 4 bases.

The chain carries TRBV6-5 and TRBJ2-7; D is possibly TRBD2 (6 bases). The germline gives CDR1 MNHEY, CDR2 SVGAGI. This CDR3 has 13 amino acids. Trimming removed 5 bases at V and 4 bases at J, with 12 bases between. CDR3 nucleotides: TGTGCCAGCAGTATAAAACTAGCTTACGAGCAGTACTTC. The encoded protein is CASSIKLAYEQYF.

V is TRBV7-8 and J is TRBJ2-5; 11 bases are shared with TRBD2. Germline V gene lookup returns CDR1 SGHVS and CDR2 FQNEAQ. The junction had 3 bases not matched to a gene; V was cut back by 5 bases and J by 1 base. The CDR3 has 15 residues. For the CDR3, the DNA is TGTGCCAGCAGCCCGACTAGCGGGACCCAAGAGACCCAGTACTTC. Protein: CASSPTSGTQETQYF.

The genes are TRBV5-4 and TRBJ2-3, with TRBD2 identical over 9 bases. This CDR3 has 15 residues. V lost 4 bases, J lost 1 base, and 4 bases stayed unmatched. CDR1 and CDR2 (germline): SGHNT, YYREEE (reference sequence). Here the CDR3 DNA reads TGTGCCAGCAGCCCGGGACTAGCTGGCACAGATACGCAGTATTTT. Its translation: CASSPGLAGTDTQYF.

This rearrangement joins TRBV4-3 to TRBJ2-3; 9 bases agree with TRBD2. CDR1 and CDR2 (germline): LGHNA, YSLEER. Trimming cost V 0 bases and J 4 bases; bases outside gene matches: 8. This CDR3 comprises 17 residues. The CDR3 bases are TGCGCCAGCAGCCAAGATGGGAGCGGGAGGAGCTCAGATACGCAGTATTTT. Its protein is CASSQDGSGRSSDTQYF.

The gene calls are TRBV18 and TRBJ2-6, with TRBD1 identical over 9 bases. The CDR3 covers 17 residues. After removal of 3 bases from V and 1 base from J, the junction contained 4 bases not matched to a gene. Germline V CDR1 and CDR2: KGHSH, LQKENI. The CDR3 region has the DNA TGTGCCAGCTCACCCGGGACAGGGAGTTCTGGGGCCAACGTCCTGACTTTC. As protein: CASSPGTGSSGANVLTF. The full variable domain, with the rest looked up from reference TRBV18 and TRBJ2-6, is NAGVMQNPRHLVRRRGQEARLRCSPMKGHSHVYWYRQLPEEGLKFMVYLQKENIIDESGMPKERFSAEFPKEGPSILRIQQVVRGDSAAYFCASSPGTGSSGANVLTFGAGSRLTVL.

The chain has TRBV10-3 and TRBJ1-1, with D tentatively TRBD1 (6 bases). CDR3 length equals 14 residues. Germline CDR1 and CDR2: ENHRY and SYGVKD. The ends were cut back, 0 bases at V and 2 bases at J, with 7 bases in the middle. This chain's CDR3 is CAISESRGNTEAFF. CDR3 bases: TGTGCCATCAGTGAGTCCAGGGGTAACACTGAAGCTTTCTTT.

This clone occurred once. J is TRBJ1-4 and V is TRBV9; 9 bases fit TRBD1. The CDR3 loop spans 14 amino acids. V lost 3 bases, J lost 7 bases, and 4 bases stayed unmatched. Germline V gene sequence: CDR1 SGDLS, CDR2 YYNGEE. CDR3 nucleotides: TGTGCCAGCAGCGAGGGACAGGGAGTTGAAAAACTGTTTTTT. It yields the protein CASSEGQGVEKLFF.